A single sample is the source of the 26 T cell receptor beta chains below, sequenced in a study of cytomegalovirus exposure and HLA in healthy donors. Assay: immunoSEQ multiplex PCR; the TCRdb copy retains only in-frame clones and omits some. This sample has more than 130,000 clones, with 85% to 90% found just once. Material: PBMCs. These receptor sequences come from a woman aged 18-29 years in good health and CMV-seropositive.

This clone showed up just once. CDR3 in amino acids: CASSQELRPYGYTF. CDR3 DNA sequence: TGCGCCAGCAGCCAAGAATTGAGGCCCTATGGCTACACCTTC. The J gene is TRBJ1-2, the V gene TRBV4-3, with unresolved D. The germline V and J ends were trimmed by 0 bases and 4 bases, with 9 bases remaining between them. CDR1 LGHNA and CDR2 YSLEER come from the germline V gene. The CDR3 runs to 14 residues.

The chain combines TRBV14 with TRBJ2-3; 11 nucleotides match TRBD2. Unmatched junction bases numbered 13, after V lost 3 bases and J lost 2 bases. Germline values: CDR1 SGHDN, CDR2 FVKESK. CDR3 length equals 19 residues. CDR3 residues: CASSQRRRSGRAPTDTQYF. In DNA, the CDR3 is TGTGCCAGCAGCCAGAGAAGGCGTAGCGGGAGGGCCCCCACAGATACGCAGTATTTT. Variable domain in full (rest from reference TRBV14 and TRBJ2-3): EAGVTQFPSHSVIEKGQTVTLRCDPISGHDNLYWYRRVMGKEIKFLLHFVKESKQDESGMPNNRFLAERTGGTYSTLKVQPAELEDSGVYFCASSQRRRSGRAPTDTQYFGPGTRLTVL.

This clone was seen more than once but under ten times. V is TRBV15 and J is TRBJ2-7; perhaps TRBD2 as D (5 bases). The CDR3 runs 12 residues. The germline V gene encodes CDR1 LNHNV and CDR2 YYDKDF (reference sequence). Deletions cut 1 base from V and 6 bases from J, with 7 bases between. The CDR3 region is CATSRGAVEQYF. The CDR3 bases are TGTGCCACCAGCAGAGGAGCGGTCGAGCAGTACTTC.

This rearrangement joins TRBV2 to TRBJ1-6; tentative D call: TRBD1 (5 bases). CDR1 and CDR2 from the germline V gene are SNHLY and FYNNEI. This CDR3 has 15 residues. The germline V and J ends were trimmed by 3 bases and 7 bases, with 13 bases remaining between them. The CDR3 here is CASSDGRVNNSPLHF. DNA for the CDR3: TGTGCCAGCAGTGATGGCAGGGTGAACAATTCACCCCTCCACTTT.

The V gene is TRBV6-5, the J gene TRBJ1-1, with 7 bases that match TRBD1. The CDR3 runs 13 residues. Germline-derived CDR1 and CDR2 are MNHEY and SVGAGI. V gave up 4 bases and J gave up 6 bases; unmatched junction bases: 5. The DNA for the CDR3 is TGTGCCAGCAGTTCGGGACAGTGGGCTGAAGCTTTCTTT. It is translated as CASSSGQWAEAFF.

This rearrangement joins TRBV6-1 to TRBJ2-7; 10 nucleotides match TRBD2. The CDR3 runs 13 residues. The V gene's germline CDR1 is MNHNS and CDR2 SASEGT. V shed 6 bases and J 3 bases; nucleotides not matched to a gene: 2. CDR3 residues: CASRRLAGYEQYF. The DNA for the CDR3 is TGTGCCAGCAGAAGACTAGCGGGCTACGAGCAGTACTTC.

V gene TRBV10-3 combines with J gene TRBJ2-7, with D possibly TRBD2 on 5 matching bases. Per the germline V gene, CDR1 is ENHRY and CDR2 is SYGVKD. The length of the CDR3 is 16 residues. Trimming cost V 4 bases and J 3 bases, with 19 bases left between them. CDR3 amino acids: CAISGGEGRKGYEQYF. The CDR3 region has the DNA TGTGCCATCAGTGGGGGAGAGGGAAGGAAGGGCTACGAGCAGTACTTC.

This chain links TRBV21-1 with TRBJ2-7; the DNA was not compared with TRBD2, the D call given in the table. TRBV21-1 is an annotated pseudogene. The CDR3 runs 12 residues. CDR3 sequence: CASPIAEYEQYF. The CDR3 DNA follows: TGTGCCAGCCCAATCGCGGAGTACGAGCAGTACTTC.

The chain links TRBV28 to TRBJ2-7; 10 bases line up with TRBD1. The CDR3 is 14 amino acids. J gave up 9 bases and V 6 bases, and 11 bases lay outside the gene matches. CDR1 and CDR2 (germline): MDHEN, SYDVKM. CDR3 in amino acids: CASSRPGQGFRQYF. DNA for the CDR3: TGTGCCAGCAGCCGACCGGGACAGGGGTTCCGGCAGTACTTC.

This chain links TRBV4-3 with TRBJ1-2; 9 positions agree with TRBD1. This CDR3 is built from 16 residues. Per the germline V gene, CDR1 is LGHNA and CDR2 is YSLEER. After removal of 0 bases from V and 8 bases from J, the junction contained 10 bases not matched to a gene. The CDR3 DNA follows: TGCGCCAGCAGCCAAGAGCTGGGACAGGGCTATTACGGCTACACCTTC. Its translation: CASSQELGQGYYGYTF.

This clone has a handful of counts. The rearrangement links TRBV19 to TRBJ1-2; 7 bases map to TRBD1. The trim removed 7 bases at V and 0 bases at J, leaving 14 bases unmatched. The CDR3 has 17 residues. CDR1 is LNHDA and CDR2 is SQIVND in the germline V gene (reference sequence). The DNA of the CDR3 is TGTGCCAGTAACAAACGACAGGGCACTCCTTCTAACTATGGCTACACCTTC. This sequence encodes CASNKRQGTPSNYGYTF.

The V call is TRBV27, the J call TRBJ2-1; no clear D gene. Trimming stripped 2 bases from V and 0 bases from J, with 8 bases between. The germline V gene has CDR1 MNHEY and CDR2 SMNVEV (reference sequence). The CDR3 runs to 15 residues. CDR3 sequence reads: CASSLALSSYNEQFF. CDR3 nucleotides: TGTGCCAGCAGTTTAGCGCTGAGCTCCTACAATGAGCAGTTCTTC.

The chain is built from TRBV7-9 and TRBJ2-1; 7 nucleotides align to TRBD2. The CDR3 runs to 15 residues. After removal of 1 base from V and 5 bases from J, the junction contained 5 bases not matched to a gene. CDR1 is SEHNR and CDR2 is FQNEAQ in the germline V gene (reference sequence). CDR3 amino acids: CASSLGASGNNEQFF. The CDR3 DNA follows: TGTGCCAGCAGCTTAGGGGCTAGCGGCAACAATGAGCAGTTCTTC.

The genes are TRBV18 and TRBJ2-7; 9 bases are shared with TRBD1. This CDR3 is 14 amino acids long. V gave up 3 bases and J gave up 6 bases; unmatched junction bases: 6. Germline assignment: CDR1 KGHSH and CDR2 LQKENI. As DNA, the CDR3 is TGTGCCAGCTCACCCGGGACAGGGTCACGCGAGCAGTACTTC. This codes for CASSPGTGSREQYF.

As regards this clone: The same CDR3 is also encoded by other DNA sequences in this sample. This chain connects TRBV7-9 to TRBJ2-5; D is uncertain. Germline V lookup: CDR1 SEHNR, CDR2 FQNEAQ (reference sequence). V was clipped by 5 bases and J by 5 bases, with 9 bases between them. The CDR3 is 12 amino acids. The CDR3 DNA sequence: TGTGCCAGCAGCCTAGTGCGGGAGACCCAGTACTTC. Protein sequence: CASSLVRETQYF.

The chain couples TRBV4-2 to TRBJ1-2, with 8 bases matching TRBD1. This CDR3 region has 14 residues. V shed 0 bases and J 6 bases; nucleotides not matched to a gene: 3. Germline assignment: CDR1 LGHNA and CDR2 YNFKEQ. Written as DNA, the CDR3 is TGTGCCAGCAGCCAAGAAAGGACAGGGCATGGCTACACCTTC. Encoded protein: CASSQERTGHGYTF.

Within the sample, this clone is large. Additional DNA sequences in this sample encode the identical CDR3. The V gene is TRBV27, the J gene TRBJ1-2; weak D call: TRBD1 (6 bases). The CDR3 is 14 amino acids. Trimming shortened V by 5 bases and J by 1 base, and 11 bases separated the two germline ends. Looked up from germline, CDR1 is MNHEY and CDR2 is SMNVEV (reference sequence). The CDR3 is CASSLQGGNYGYTF. The CDR3 region has the DNA TGTGCCAGCAGTCTCCAAGGGGGTAACTATGGCTACACCTTC.

This clone occurred once. V is TRBV5-1 and J is TRBJ2-1, with D possibly matching TRBD2 (5 bases). Trimming took 6 bases from V and 4 from J, leaving 11 bases between them. Germline V gives CDR1 SGHRS, CDR2 YFSETQ. The CDR3 covers 13 residues. CDR3 residues: CASNSRGYNEQFF. The CDR3 coding sequence is TGCGCCAGCAACTCCCGGGGTTACAATGAGCAGTTCTTC. The full variable domain, rest sourced from reference TRBV5-1 and TRBJ2-1, is KAGVTQTPRYLIKTRGQQVTLSCSPISGHRSVSWYQQTPGQGLQFLFEYFSETQRNKGNFPGRFSGRQFSNSRSEMNVSTLELGDSALYLCASNSRGYNEQFFGPGTRLTVL.

This chain uses TRBV7-2 with TRBJ1-1; no clear D gene. V dropped 1 base and J dropped 0 bases, with 12 bases sitting between them. The CDR3 runs 16 residues. Germline V gene data show CDR1 as SGHTA and CDR2 as FQGNSA. CDR3: CASSLVSQRMNTEAFF. The CDR3 DNA reads as TGTGCCAGCAGCTTAGTATCTCAGAGGATGAACACTGAAGCTTTCTTT.

The chain carries TRBV7-3 and TRBJ2-7; the D gene is possibly TRBD1 (5 bases). The CDR3 sequence is 15 residues long. The germline V gene encodes CDR1 SGHTA and CDR2 FQGTGA. The germline V and J ends were trimmed by 4 bases and 2 bases, with 15 bases remaining between them. The CDR3: CASSSLTVNAYEQYF. The CDR3 DNA follows: TGTGCCAGCAGCTCATTGACAGTCAATGCCTACGAGCAGTACTTC.

This rearrangement joins TRBV6-1 to TRBJ2-5; 16 bases match TRBD2. J lost 5 bases, V lost 8 bases, and 5 bases had no gene match. CDR1 and CDR2 from the germline V gene are MNHNS and SASEGT. The CDR3 has 15 amino acids. The CDR3 here is CASGPGLAGGETQYF. In DNA form, the CDR3 reads TGTGCCAGCGGACCGGGACTAGCGGGGGGGGAGACCCAGTACTTC.

This chain links TRBV2 with TRBJ2-1; 11 nucleotides agree with TRBD2. Germline CDR1 and CDR2: SNHLY and FYNNEI. The CDR3 is made up of 17 amino acids. V was pared by 7 bases and J by 6 bases, with 14 bases of the junction left unmatched. CDR3 loop: CASIWELAGARGNEQFF. The CDR3 bases are TGTGCCAGCATATGGGAACTAGCGGGGGCCCGGGGCAATGAGCAGTTCTTC.

The chain employs TRBV19 and TRBJ1-5, with 7 bases aligning to TRBD1. Germline V gene lookup returns CDR1 LNHDA and CDR2 SQIVND (reference sequence). The V and J ends lost 7 bases and 6 bases, in that order; junction bases with no gene match: 9. The CDR3 contains 14 residues. The CDR3 sequence: CASIRQGDSQPQHF. For the CDR3, the DNA is TGTGCCAGTATAAGACAGGGAGACAGTCAGCCCCAGCATTTT.

The rearrangement uses TRBV7-2 and TRBJ2-7; weak D call: TRBD1 (6 bases). Trimming cost V 0 bases and J 5 bases, with 14 bases left between them. The CDR3 has 15 amino acids. The germline gives CDR1 SGHTA, CDR2 FQGNSA. In DNA, the CDR3 is TGTGCCAGCAGCTTAGCATGGGGGCGCAGAGACGAGCAGTACTTC. Translation: CASSLAWGRRDEQYF.

This sequence joins TRBV27 and TRBJ1-3; no firm D call. CDR1 is MNHEY and CDR2 is SMNVEV in the germline V gene (reference sequence). The V and J ends lost 4 bases and 0 bases respectively, with 10 bases between them. The CDR3 totals 15 residues. Here the CDR3 reads CASSSRLSSGNTIYF. CDR3 coding DNA: TGTGCCAGCAGTTCCCGGTTGAGCTCTGGAAACACCATATATTTT.

The genes are TRBV5-8 and TRBJ1-1; TRBD1 matches 8 bases. The CDR3 runs to 16 residues. The trim removed 7 bases at V and 7 bases at J, leaving 18 bases unmatched. The V gene's germline CDR1 is SGHTS and CDR2 YDEGEE. In DNA form, the CDR3 reads TGTGCCAGCGGACCCGAACTAATGACAGGGGCAATTGAAGCTTTCTTT. Its translation: CASGPELMTGAIEAFF.